This T cell receptor (beta chain) was recorded in a study of blood T cell repertoires in COVID-19. Study information: COVID-19 samples collected from the United States, Italy and Spain covered acute and convalescent phases.

This CDR3 contains 16 residues. The V gene's germline CDR1 is SSHAT and CDR2 FNYEAQ (reference sequence). The authors' processing: Quantification of nucleated cells was approximated via reference gene primer amplification. Here immunoSEQ multiplex PCR was the method, and the copy in TCRdb shows in-frame clones only, minus some. From that table come the V and J calls and clone size; the DNA was used to work out D and trimming. The sample carries 250,000 to 300,000 clones, roughly 86% recorded once. To note about this clone: A junction end diverges from the germline sequence, so it may reflect a read error.

The rearrangement links TRBV7-7 to TRBJ2-5; 10 nucleotides line up with TRBD2. Sequencing was carried out using peripheral blood. The sequence came from a woman aged 25 to 45 with acute or convalescent COVID-19. Written as DNA, the CDR3 is TGTGCTAGCAGCTTAGGTAGCGGGAGGTACCAAGAGACCCAGTACTTC. This gives the protein CASSLGSGRYQETQYF.